The T cell receptor (beta chain) described here comes from a study of blood T cell repertoires in COVID-19. Germline trimming cut 6 bases from V and 8 bases from J; bases unmatched to any gene: 8. Germline values: CDR1 MNHEY, CDR2 SMNVEV (reference sequence). The CDR3 is made up of 14 amino acids. Produced via immunoSEQ multiplex PCR; TCRdb's table is partial and in-frame only. The sample records 300,000 to 500,000 clones, 88% being singletons. The sequence was collected from a woman aged 25-40 years with acute COVID-19. This chain joins TRBV27 and TRBJ1-4, with 8 bases fitting TRBD1. Sequenced input: PBMCs or T cells enriched from blood (not recorded which). The CDR3 reads CASSRRGLAEKLFF. CDR3 sequence (DNA): TGTGCCAGCAGCCGCAGGGGGCTTGCGGAAAAACTGTTTTTT.